The clone carrying this TCR beta chain was observed a handful of times. This sample stems from a study of metastatic and nonmetastatic thyroid tumors. MiXCR re-clonotyped the PCR reads for TCRdb. Of 15,000 to 18,000 clones listed, 3% to 4% are singletons. The V gene lost 0 bases and the J gene lost 0 bases, with 6 bases spanning the gap. CDR1 is MNHEY and CDR2 is SVGEGT in the germline V gene. This CDR3 spans 15 amino acids. All patients were untreated before thyroid surgery. The sequence derives from a female donor with papillary thyroid cancer or a benign thyroid nodule (not recorded which). Some clones in this sample may be carry-over from other donors' samples. The rearrangement joins TRBV6-2 or TRBV6-3 to TRBJ1-3; D is unclear. Sequenced sample: tumor tissue. In nucleotides, the CDR3 is TGTGCCAGCAGTTACTCGTGGGGCTCTGGAAACACCATATATTTT. Encoded protein: CASSYSWGSGNTIYF.